One sample yielded the 6 T cell receptor beta chains listed below, sequenced in a study of cytomegalovirus exposure and HLA in healthy donors. It was with 60 Vbeta and 13 Jbeta primers that the PCR ran. The method was immunoSEQ multiplex PCR; TCRdb's version includes in-frame clones alone and lacks a portion of them. The sample includes about 79,000 clones, roughly two thirds seen only once; the top ten take about 6.9%. Material: PBMCs. These receptors all stem from a woman aged 50 to 60 in good health and CMV-seropositive.

This clone was seen a few times. The sample contains more than one DNA sequence encoding this CDR3. The chain employs TRBV27 and TRBJ2-5; D call uncertain. This CDR3 has 12 amino acids. Germline CDR1 is MNHEY and CDR2 is SMNVEV (reference sequence). V was cut by 3 bases and J by 4 bases, with 6 bases left in between. The CDR3 DNA follows: TGTGCCAGCAGTTTCCCAGGAGAGACCCAGTACTTC. Translated: CASSFPGETQYF.

This rearrangement joins TRBV21-1 to TRBJ1-2; no DNA check was done on the table's D call, TRBD1. TRBV21-1 is a pseudogene. The CDR3 runs to 15 residues. CDR3 sequence (DNA): TGTGCCAGCAGCACCAGGGGGGCGTACGTCTATGGCTACACCTTC. The encoded protein is CASSTRGAYVYGYTF.

V gene TRBV7-9 combines with J gene TRBJ2-3, with 8 bases that match TRBD1. The CDR3 loop spans 15 amino acids. Germline V gene sequence: CDR1 SEHNR, CDR2 FQNEAQ (reference sequence). V was clipped by 3 bases and J by 6 bases; unmatched bases: 8. The CDR3 DNA reads TGTGCCAGCAGCTTGCTGACAGGGGCCACGGATACGCAGTATTTT. This gives the protein CASSLLTGATDTQYF.

The J gene is TRBJ1-2, the V gene TRBV10-3, with D possibly TRBD1 on 6 matching bases. The CDR3 is 15 amino acids. V was clipped by 4 bases and J by 4 bases, with 16 bases between them. The V gene's germline CDR1 is ENHRY and CDR2 SYGVKD. CDR3 coding DNA: TGTGCCATCAGTGCCAAGGGACACGACATCTATGGCTACACCTTC. It is translated as CAISAKGHDIYGYTF.

The chain joins TRBV29-1 to TRBJ1-5; possible D gene TRBD1, 6 bases. CDR3 length: 13 residues. Germline assignment: CDR1 SQVTM and CDR2 ANQGSEA. V dropped 3 bases and J dropped 7 bases, with 13 bases sitting between them. The CDR3 spells CSVESGGGQPQHF. The CDR3 bases are TGCAGCGTTGAGTCGGGGGGCGGGCAGCCCCAGCATTTT.

The V and J genes are TRBV30 and TRBJ1-6; perhaps TRBD1 as D (5 bases). The CDR3 spans 13 residues. V lost 3 bases to trimming and J lost 10 bases, with 13 bases between them. From germline, CDR1 is GTSNPN and CDR2 SVGIG (reference sequence). Written as DNA, the CDR3 is TGTGCCTGGAGCTTACAGGTCGGGTCACCCCTCCACTTT. This sequence encodes CAWSLQVGSPLHF.